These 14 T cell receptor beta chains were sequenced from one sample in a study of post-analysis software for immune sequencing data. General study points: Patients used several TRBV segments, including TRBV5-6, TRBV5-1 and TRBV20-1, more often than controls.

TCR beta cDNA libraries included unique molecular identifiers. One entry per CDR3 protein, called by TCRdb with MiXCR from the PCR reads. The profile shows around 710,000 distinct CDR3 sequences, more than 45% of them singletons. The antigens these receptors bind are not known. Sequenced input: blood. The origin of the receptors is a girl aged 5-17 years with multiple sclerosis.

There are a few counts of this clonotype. CDR3 DNA sequence: TGTGCCAGCAGTTACTCGACGGCAGGGAAGATGAACACTGAAGCTTTCTTT. Translating it yields CASSYSTAGKMNTEAFF. V gene TRBV6-5 combines with J gene TRBJ1-1, with D possibly TRBD1 on 5 matching bases. The CDR3 is 17 residues long. Looked up from germline, CDR1 is MNHEY and CDR2 is SVGAGI. V gave up 0 bases and J gave up 0 bases, with 14 bases separating them.

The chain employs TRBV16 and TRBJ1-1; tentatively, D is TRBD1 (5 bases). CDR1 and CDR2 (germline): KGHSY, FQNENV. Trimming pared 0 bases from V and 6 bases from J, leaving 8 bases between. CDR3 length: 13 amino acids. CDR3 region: CASSQSEGPEAFF. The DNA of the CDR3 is TGTGCCAGCAGCCAATCAGAGGGGCCTGAAGCTTTCTTT.

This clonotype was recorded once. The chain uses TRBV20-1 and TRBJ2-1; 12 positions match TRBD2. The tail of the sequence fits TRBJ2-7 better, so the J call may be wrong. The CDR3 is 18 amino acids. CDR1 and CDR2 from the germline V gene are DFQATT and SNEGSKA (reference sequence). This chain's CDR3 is CSASGRLAGEGSYNEQYF. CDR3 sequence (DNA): TGCAGTGCTTCCGGTCGACTAGCGGGAGAGGGGTCCTACAATGAGCAGTACTTC.

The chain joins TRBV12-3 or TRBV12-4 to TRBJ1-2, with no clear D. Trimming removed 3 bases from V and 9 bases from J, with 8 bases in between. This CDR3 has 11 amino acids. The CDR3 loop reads CASSFLRRYTF. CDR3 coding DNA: TGTGCCAGCAGTTTCTTACGACGCTACACCTTC.

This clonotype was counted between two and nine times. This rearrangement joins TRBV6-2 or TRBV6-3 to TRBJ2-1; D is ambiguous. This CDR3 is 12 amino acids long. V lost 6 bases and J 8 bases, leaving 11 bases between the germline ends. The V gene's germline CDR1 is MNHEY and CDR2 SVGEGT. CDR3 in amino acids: CASSYHLDEQFF. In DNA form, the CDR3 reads TGTGCCAGCAGCTACCATCTCGATGAGCAGTTCTTC.

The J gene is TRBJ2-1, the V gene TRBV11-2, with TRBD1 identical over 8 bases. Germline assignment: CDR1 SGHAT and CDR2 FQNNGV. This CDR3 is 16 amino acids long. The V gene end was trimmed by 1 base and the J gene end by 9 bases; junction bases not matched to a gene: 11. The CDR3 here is CASSLVSRTGFFEQFF. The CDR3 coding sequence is TGTGCCAGCAGCTTAGTGAGCCGGACAGGGTTTTTTGAGCAGTTCTTC.

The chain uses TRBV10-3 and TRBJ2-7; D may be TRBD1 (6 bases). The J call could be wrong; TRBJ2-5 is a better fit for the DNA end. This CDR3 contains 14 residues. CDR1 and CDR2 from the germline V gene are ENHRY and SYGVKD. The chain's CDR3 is CAIGSNRVKETQYF. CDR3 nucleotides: TGTGCCATCGGCTCGAACAGGGTGAAGGAGACCCAGTACTTC.

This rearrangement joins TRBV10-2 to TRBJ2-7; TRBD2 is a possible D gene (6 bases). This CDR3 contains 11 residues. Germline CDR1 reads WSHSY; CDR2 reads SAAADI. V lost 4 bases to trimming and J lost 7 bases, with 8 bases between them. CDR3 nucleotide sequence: TGCGCCAGCAGTGGGGGGGTAGAGCAGTACTTC. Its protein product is CASSGGVEQYF.

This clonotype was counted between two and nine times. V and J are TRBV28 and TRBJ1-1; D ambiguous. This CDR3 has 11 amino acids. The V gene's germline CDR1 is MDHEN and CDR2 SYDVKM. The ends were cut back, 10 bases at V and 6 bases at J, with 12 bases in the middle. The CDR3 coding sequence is TGTGCCACCCGAGGGAAACCTGAAGCTTTCTTT. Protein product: CATRGKPEAFF.

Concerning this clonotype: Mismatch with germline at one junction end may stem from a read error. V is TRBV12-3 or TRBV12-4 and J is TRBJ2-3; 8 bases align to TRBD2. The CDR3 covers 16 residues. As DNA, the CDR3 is TGTGCCAGCAGTTTCGGGACCAGCGGGGGCACAGATGCGCAGTATTTT. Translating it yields CASSFGTSGGTDAQYF.

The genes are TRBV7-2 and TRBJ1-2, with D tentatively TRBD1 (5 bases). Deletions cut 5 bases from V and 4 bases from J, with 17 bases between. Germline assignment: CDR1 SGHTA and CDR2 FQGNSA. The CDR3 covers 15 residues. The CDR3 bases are TGTGCCAGCAGCCCAAGAGGGGTTGGCAGCTATGGCTACACCTTC. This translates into CASSPRGVGSYGYTF.

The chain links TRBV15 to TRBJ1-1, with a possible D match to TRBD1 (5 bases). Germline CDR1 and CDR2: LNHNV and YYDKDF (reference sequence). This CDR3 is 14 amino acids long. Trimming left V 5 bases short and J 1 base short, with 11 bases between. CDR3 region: CATSAGPPNTEAFF. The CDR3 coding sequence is TGTGCCACCAGCGCGGGACCGCCGAACACTGAAGCTTTCTTT.

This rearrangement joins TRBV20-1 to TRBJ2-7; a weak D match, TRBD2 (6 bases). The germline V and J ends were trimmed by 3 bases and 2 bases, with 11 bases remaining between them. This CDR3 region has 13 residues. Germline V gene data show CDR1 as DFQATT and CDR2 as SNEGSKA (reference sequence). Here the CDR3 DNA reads TGCAGTGCTAGGCAGGGAGGAGCCTACGAGCAGTACTTC. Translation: CSARQGGAYEQYF.

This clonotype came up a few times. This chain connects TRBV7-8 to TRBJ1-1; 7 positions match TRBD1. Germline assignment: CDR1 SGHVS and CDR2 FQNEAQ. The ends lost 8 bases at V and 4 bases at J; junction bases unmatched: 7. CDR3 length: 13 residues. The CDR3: CASQTGTGTEAFF. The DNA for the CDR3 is TGTGCCAGCCAGACAGGGACGGGCACTGAAGCTTTCTTT.